The 21 T cell receptor beta chains listed next were all sequenced from one sample in a study of T cells in Graves' hyperthyroidism and ophthalmopathy. The investigators amplified TCR beta CDR3 regions from RNA transcripts. TCR CDR3 regions were first amplified by RT-PCR with HTBI primers. TCRdb ran MiXCR on the multiplex PCR reads and lists one entry per CDR3 protein. Seen here are fewer than 25,000 distinct CDR3 sequences, about 49% observed once, and the top ten hold about 26%. What was sequenced was blood. These receptors all come from a woman aged 35 to 49 with Graves' hyperthyroidism that later progressed to Graves' ophthalmopathy.

The chain couples TRBV28 to TRBJ2-1; 9 bases agree with TRBD1. The V gene end was trimmed by 5 bases and the J gene end by 9 bases; junction bases not matched to a gene: 11. Germline V gives CDR1 MDHEN, CDR2 SYDVKM. The CDR3 runs 15 residues. The CDR3 spells CASSGTGTGLGEQFF. The CDR3 region has the DNA TGTGCCAGCAGTGGTACCGGGACAGGGCTGGGTGAGCAGTTCTTC. Full variable domain (outside the CDR3, taken from reference TRBV28 and TRBJ2-1): DVKVTQSSRYLVKRTGEKVFLECVQDMDHENMFWYRQDPGLGLRLIYFSYDVKMKEKGDIPEGYSVSREKKERFSLILESASTNQTSMYLCASSGTGTGLGEQFFGPGTRLTVL.

There are many counts of this clonotype. The J gene is TRBJ2-3, the V gene TRBV7-3; 12 nucleotides line up with TRBD1. The CDR3 consists of 20 residues. Unmatched junction bases numbered 20, after V lost 10 bases and J lost 0 bases. The germline V gene has CDR1 SGHTA and CDR2 FQGTGA. CDR3 coding DNA: TGTGCCACCGAGAGTCCGGGACAGGGGGCTGGCGGTCCTAGCACAGATACGCAGTATTTT. It translates to CATESPGQGAGGPSTDTQYF.

The V gene is TRBV20-1, the J gene TRBJ1-1, with D possibly TRBD1 on 5 matching bases. V dropped 0 bases and J dropped 2 bases, with 13 bases sitting between them. Germline assignment: CDR1 DFQATT and CDR2 SNEGSKA (reference sequence). This CDR3 is 15 amino acids long. The CDR3 region is CSARDERGSNTEAFF. The CDR3 DNA reads as TGCAGTGCTAGAGATGAAAGGGGCAGCAACACTGAAGCTTTCTTT.

This clonotype is termed medium-sized. This chain uses TRBV5-6 with TRBJ1-5; no clear D. The ends were cut back, 4 bases at V and 7 bases at J, with 9 bases in the middle. Germline V gene data show CDR1 as SGHDT and CDR2 as YYEEEE. CDR3 length: 12 amino acids. In DNA, the CDR3 is TGTGCCAGCAGCACTGGGAACCAGCCCCAGCATTTT. This codes for CASSTGNQPQHF.

This clonotype is labeled as medium-sized. V usage is TRBV20-1 and J usage is TRBJ1-2; D ambiguous. Trimming cost V 8 bases and J 0 bases, with 13 bases left between them. Germline-derived CDR1 and CDR2 are DFQATT and SNEGSKA (reference sequence). The length of the CDR3 is 13 residues. The CDR3 sequence is CSIRTAPNYGYTF. CDR3 sequence (DNA): TGCAGTATTAGGACGGCACCTAACTATGGCTACACCTTC.

The V gene is TRBV24-1, the J gene TRBJ2-1; D not resolved. Trimming cost V 0 bases and J 9 bases, with 11 bases left between them. The CDR3 length is 14 residues. The germline V gene encodes CDR1 KGHDR and CDR2 SFDVKD. This CDR3 reads CATSDLLEWGEQFF. The CDR3 nucleotides are TGTGCCACCAGTGATTTGTTAGAGTGGGGTGAGCAGTTCTTC.

In its sample, this clonotype ranks as medium-sized. The CDR3 loop reads CASSGGGYEQYV. The CDR3 bases are TGTGCCAGCAGTGGGGGTGGCTACGAGCAGTACGTC. The chain recombines TRBV7-9 with TRBJ2-7; possibly TRBD1 or TRBD2 for D (5 bases each). The CDR3 extends over 12 amino acids. From germline, CDR1 is SEHNR and CDR2 FQNEAQ (reference sequence). The germline V and J ends were trimmed by 6 bases and 3 bases, with 9 bases remaining between them.

The sample holds many counts of this clonotype. The genes are TRBV12-3 or TRBV12-4 and TRBJ2-7; a weak D match, TRBD1 (6 bases). The CDR3 contains 14 residues. V lost 2 bases and J lost 6, with 14 bases in between. The CDR3 DNA reads TGTGCCAGCAGTTTATCGACAGGTGGAATCGAGCAGTACTTC. Amino acids: CASSLSTGGIEQYF.

Regarding this clonotype: Likely a read error: the CDR3 ends without its conserved phenylalanine or tryptophan. V is TRBV6-1 and J is TRBJ2-3; TRBD2 aligns across 8 bases. Germline loops: CDR1 MNHNS, CDR2 SASEGT. The CDR3 spans 17 residues. J lost 7 bases, V lost 4 bases, and 16 bases had no gene match. This chain's CDR3 is CASSGRPAGAPTHTQYL. In DNA form, the CDR3 reads TGTGCCAGCAGTGGGAGACCAGCGGGAGCGCCTACCCATACGCAGTATCTT.

This clonotype was detected many times. The rearrangement uses TRBV2 and TRBJ1-6; unclear D gene. This CDR3 has 12 residues. Trimming took 6 bases from V and 6 from J, leaving 6 bases between them. The germline CDR1 and CDR2 sequences are SNHLY and FYNNEI. The CDR3 sequence is CASRQINSPLHF. Written as DNA, the CDR3 is TGTGCCAGCAGACAGATTAATTCACCCCTCCACTTT.

This clonotype came up many times. This may arise from a read error, as a much more abundant clone is one base away. This chain links TRBV10-2 with TRBJ2-1; the match to TRBD2 covers 11 bases. The CDR3 totals 22 residues. V was clipped by 0 bases and J by 4 bases; unmatched bases: 20. Germline V gene data show CDR1 as WSHSY and CDR2 as SAAADI. The CDR3 loop reads CASSESLTGGSGRASFYNEQFF. As DNA, the CDR3 is TGCGCCAGCAGTGAGTCGTTAACAGGCGGTAGCGGGAGGGCCTCCTTTTACAATGAGCAGTTCTTC.

The chain couples TRBV20-1 to TRBJ2-7; possibly TRBD2 for D (6 bases). Trimming shortened V by 3 bases and J by 3 bases, and 9 bases separated the two germline ends. This CDR3 has 12 amino acids. Germline CDR1 DFQATT, CDR2 SNEGSKA (reference sequence). This CDR3 is CSARERVYEQYF. Written as DNA, the CDR3 is TGCAGTGCTAGGGAGCGGGTCTACGAGCAGTACTTC.

The chain links TRBV12-3 or TRBV12-4 to TRBJ1-1; a possible D gene is TRBD1 (5 bases). The CDR3 runs to 14 residues. Trimming took 2 bases from V and 0 from J, leaving 7 bases between them. CDR3 nucleotide sequence: TGTGCCAGCAGTTTAAGACAGTTGAACACTGAAGCTTTCTTT. It encodes CASSLRQLNTEAFF.

The DNA of the CDR3 is TGTGCCAGCAGCCTCGGACAGGGGGTACAAGCTTTCTTT. Protein sequence: CASSLGQGVQAFF. The chain uses TRBV14 and TRBJ1-1, with TRBD1 matching 10 bases. Losses at the gene ends were 4 bases for V and 9 bases for J; bases not matched to a gene: 5. CDR1 is SGHDN, CDR2 FVKESK, per germline. CDR3 size: 13 residues. The entire variable domain, with the rest obtained from reference TRBV14 and TRBJ1-1, is as follows: EAGVTQFPSHSVIEKGQTVTLRCDPISGHDNLYWYRRVMGKEIKFLLHFVKESKQDESGMPNNRFLAERTGGTYSTLKVQPAELEDSGVYFCASSLGQGVQAFFGQGTRLTVV.

The chain links TRBV29-1 to TRBJ2-1; 9 bases agree with TRBD2. Germline CDR1 and CDR2: SQVTM and ANQGSEA. With V trimmed by 5 bases and J by 9 bases, 23 bases remained unmatched. CDR3 length: 18 residues. CDR3 protein: CSVSGRRHSGGREGEQFF. The CDR3 DNA reads TGCAGCGTTTCGGGTCGGCGGCACTCGGGCGGGAGGGAGGGTGAGCAGTTCTTC.

This clonotype was seen many times. This chain links TRBV6-6 with TRBJ2-1; 8 bases agree with TRBD2. The CDR3 is 17 amino acids. The V gene end was trimmed by 0 bases and the J gene end by 3 bases; junction bases not matched to a gene: 7. Germline V gene lookup returns CDR1 MNHNY and CDR2 SVGAGI (reference sequence). The CDR3 DNA follows: TGTGCCAGCAGTTACTCTGGAACGGGAGGGGTCTACAATGAGCAGTTCTTC. Translated: CASSYSGTGGVYNEQFF.

In its sample, this clonotype is medium-sized. The chain has TRBV10-2 and TRBJ2-7; 7 bases match TRBD2. CDR1 and CDR2 (germline): WSHSY, SAAADI. J gave up 2 bases and V 3 bases, and 4 bases lay outside the gene matches. The CDR3 extends over 14 amino acids. In DNA form, the CDR3 reads TGCGCCAGCAGTGATGGGACTAACCCCTACGAGCAGTACTTC. Encoded protein: CASSDGTNPYEQYF.

The chain links TRBV6-1 to TRBJ1-4; no clear D. Germline assignment: CDR1 MNHNS and CDR2 SASEGT. The V end was cut by 2 bases, the J end by 6 bases, with 7 bases between. The length of the CDR3 is 13 residues. CDR3 in amino acids: CASSELADEKLFF. DNA of the CDR3: TGTGCCAGCAGTGAACTAGCGGATGAAAAACTGTTTTTT.

The table lists this clonotype with many counts. This chain joins TRBV2 and TRBJ2-7; no firm D call. The CDR3 is made up of 18 amino acids. Germline lookup yields CDR1 SNHLY and CDR2 FYNNEI. The V end lost 8 bases, the J end lost 4 bases, and 30 bases lay between the germline ends. Written as DNA, the CDR3 is TGTGCCAGCCGCCTGAGAGAGCTGACTTCCATCCCTCATTACGAGCAGTACTTC. Protein sequence: CASRLRELTSIPHYEQYF.

This clonotype rates as medium-sized. This chain connects TRBV29-1 to TRBJ2-7; possible D gene TRBD2, 5 bases. The germline V gene encodes CDR1 SQVTM and CDR2 ANQGSEA. V gave up 1 base and J gave up 5 bases, with 9 bases separating them. The CDR3 extends over 12 amino acids. The CDR3 DNA sequence: TGCAGCGTTGAAGTCTCCGGGGACGAGCAGTACTTC. This sequence encodes CSVEVSGDEQYF.

The chain uses TRBV20-1 and TRBJ2-3; possible D gene TRBD2, 5 bases. Between the trimmed V and J ends, which lost 1 base and 7 bases, there was a span of 12 bases. There are 13 residues in the CDR3. Germline CDR1 and CDR2: DFQATT and SNEGSKA (reference sequence). CDR3 in DNA: TGCAGTGCTAGAGGGGCAGCGGCCTATACGCAGTATTTT. This sequence encodes CSARGAAAYTQYF.